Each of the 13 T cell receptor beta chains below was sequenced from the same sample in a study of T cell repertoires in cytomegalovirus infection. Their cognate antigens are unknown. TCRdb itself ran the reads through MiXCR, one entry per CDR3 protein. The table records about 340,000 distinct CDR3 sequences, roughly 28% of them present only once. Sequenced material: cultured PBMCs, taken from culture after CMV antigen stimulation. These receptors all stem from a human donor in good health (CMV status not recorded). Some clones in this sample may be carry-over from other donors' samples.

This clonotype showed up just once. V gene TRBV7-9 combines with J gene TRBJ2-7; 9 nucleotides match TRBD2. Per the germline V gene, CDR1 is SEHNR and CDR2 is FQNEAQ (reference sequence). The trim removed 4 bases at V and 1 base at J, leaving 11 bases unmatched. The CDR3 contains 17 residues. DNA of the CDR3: TGTGCCAGCAGCTCCCGAGGCGGGGGGGCCAAGTCCTACGAGCAGTACTTC. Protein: CASSSRGGGAKSYEQYF.

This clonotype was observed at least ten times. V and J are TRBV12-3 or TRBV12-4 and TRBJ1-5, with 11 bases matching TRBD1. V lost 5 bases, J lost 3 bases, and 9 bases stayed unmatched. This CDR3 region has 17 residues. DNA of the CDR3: TGTGCCAGCAGTCCCGGGACAGGGGGAAGCTCCAATCAGCCCCAGCATTTT. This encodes CASSPGTGGSSNQPQHF.

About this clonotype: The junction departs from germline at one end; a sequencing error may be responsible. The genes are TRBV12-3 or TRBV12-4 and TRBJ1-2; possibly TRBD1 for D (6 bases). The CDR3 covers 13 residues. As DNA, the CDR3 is TGTGCCGGCAGTTTTCCAGGGGCGAATGGCTACACCTTC. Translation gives CAGSFPGANGYTF.

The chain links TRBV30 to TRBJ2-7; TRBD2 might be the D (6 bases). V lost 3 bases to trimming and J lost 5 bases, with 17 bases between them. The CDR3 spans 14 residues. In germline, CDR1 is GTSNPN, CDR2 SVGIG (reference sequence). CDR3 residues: CAWSIMEGNNEQYF. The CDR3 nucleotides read TGTGCCTGGAGCATTATGGAGGGCAATAACGAGCAGTACTTC.

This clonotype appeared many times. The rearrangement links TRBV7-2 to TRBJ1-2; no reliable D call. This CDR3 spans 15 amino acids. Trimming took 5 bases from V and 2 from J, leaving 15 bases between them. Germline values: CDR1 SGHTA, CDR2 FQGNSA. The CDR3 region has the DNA TGTGCCAGCAGCCCACCGCCCGGACGGAACTATGGCTACACCTTC. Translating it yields CASSPPPGRNYGYTF.

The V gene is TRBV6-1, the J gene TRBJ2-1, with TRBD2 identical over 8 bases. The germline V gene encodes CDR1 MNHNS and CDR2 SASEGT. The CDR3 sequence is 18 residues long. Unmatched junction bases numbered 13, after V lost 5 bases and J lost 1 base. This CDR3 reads CASSFPGGASLSYNEQFF. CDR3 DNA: TGTGCCAGCAGTTTTCCCGGGGGGGCCTCGTTGTCCTACAATGAGCAGTTCTTC.

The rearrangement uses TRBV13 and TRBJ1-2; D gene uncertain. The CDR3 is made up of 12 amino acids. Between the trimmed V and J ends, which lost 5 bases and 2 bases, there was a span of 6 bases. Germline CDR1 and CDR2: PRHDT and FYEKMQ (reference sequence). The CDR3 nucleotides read TGTGCCAGCAGCCTCCTCAACTATGGCTACACCTTC. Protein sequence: CASSLLNYGYTF.

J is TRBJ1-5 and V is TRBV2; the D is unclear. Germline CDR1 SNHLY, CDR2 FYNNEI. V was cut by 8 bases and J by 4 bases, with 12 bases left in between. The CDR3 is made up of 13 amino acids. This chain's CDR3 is CASGKAGNQPQHF. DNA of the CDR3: TGTGCCAGCGGAAAAGCGGGGAATCAGCCCCAGCATTTT. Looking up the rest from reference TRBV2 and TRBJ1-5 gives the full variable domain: EPEVTQTPSHQVTQMGQEVILRCVPISNHLYFYWYRQILGQKVEFLVSFYNNEISEKSEIFDDQFSVERPDGSNFTLKIRSTKLEDSAMYFCASGKAGNQPQHFGDGTRLSIL.

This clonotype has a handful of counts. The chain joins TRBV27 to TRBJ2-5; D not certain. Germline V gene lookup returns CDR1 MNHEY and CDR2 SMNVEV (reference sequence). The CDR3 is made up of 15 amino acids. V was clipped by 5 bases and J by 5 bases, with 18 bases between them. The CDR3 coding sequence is TGTGCCAGCAGTACTCTAGTGGATTATGTCGAGACCCAGTACTTC. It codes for CASSTLVDYVETQYF.

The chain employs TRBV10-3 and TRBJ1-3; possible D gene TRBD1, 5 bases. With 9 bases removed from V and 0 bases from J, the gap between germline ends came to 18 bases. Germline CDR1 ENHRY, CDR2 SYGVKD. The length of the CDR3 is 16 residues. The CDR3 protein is CAITRGQGDSGNTIYF. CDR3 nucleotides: TGTGCCATAACCCGGGGCCAAGGCGACTCTGGAAACACCATATATTTT.

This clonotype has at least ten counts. CDR3 coding DNA: TGTGCCAGCAGCGTAGGACTAGCTCCCGATACGCAGTATTTT. Translation: CASSVGLAPDTQYF. The chain uses TRBV9 and TRBJ2-3, with 7 positions matching TRBD2. V lost 0 bases and J lost 6; bases outside the gene matches: 4. There are 14 residues in the CDR3. Looked up from germline, CDR1 is SGDLS and CDR2 is YYNGEE.

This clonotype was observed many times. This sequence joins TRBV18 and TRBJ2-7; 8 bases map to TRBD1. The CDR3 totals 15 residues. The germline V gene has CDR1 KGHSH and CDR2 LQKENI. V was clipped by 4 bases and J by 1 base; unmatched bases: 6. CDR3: CASSLADRASYEQYF. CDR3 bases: TGTGCCAGCTCACTCGCGGACAGGGCGTCCTACGAGCAGTACTTC.

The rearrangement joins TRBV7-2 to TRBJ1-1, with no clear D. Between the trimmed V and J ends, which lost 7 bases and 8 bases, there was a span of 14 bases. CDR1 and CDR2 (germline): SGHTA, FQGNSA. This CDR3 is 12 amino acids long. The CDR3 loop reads CASTPPAAEAFF. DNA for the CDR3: TGTGCCAGCACCCCCCCGGCGGCCGAAGCTTTCTTT.